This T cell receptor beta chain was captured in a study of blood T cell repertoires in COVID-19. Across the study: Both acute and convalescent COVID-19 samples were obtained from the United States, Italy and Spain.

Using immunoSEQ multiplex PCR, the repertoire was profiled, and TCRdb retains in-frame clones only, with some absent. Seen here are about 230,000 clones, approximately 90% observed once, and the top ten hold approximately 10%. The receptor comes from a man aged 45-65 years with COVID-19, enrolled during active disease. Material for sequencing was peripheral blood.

DNA for the CDR3: TGTGCCAGTAGTATGGGACAGTTCTACGAGCAGTACTTC. This translates into CASSMGQFYEQYF. The chain is built from TRBV19 and TRBJ2-7; 7 bases align to TRBD1. The CDR3 totals 13 residues. From germline, CDR1 is LNHDA and CDR2 SQIVND (reference sequence). With 3 bases clipped from V and 3 bases from J, the junction kept 2 bases outside the gene matches.